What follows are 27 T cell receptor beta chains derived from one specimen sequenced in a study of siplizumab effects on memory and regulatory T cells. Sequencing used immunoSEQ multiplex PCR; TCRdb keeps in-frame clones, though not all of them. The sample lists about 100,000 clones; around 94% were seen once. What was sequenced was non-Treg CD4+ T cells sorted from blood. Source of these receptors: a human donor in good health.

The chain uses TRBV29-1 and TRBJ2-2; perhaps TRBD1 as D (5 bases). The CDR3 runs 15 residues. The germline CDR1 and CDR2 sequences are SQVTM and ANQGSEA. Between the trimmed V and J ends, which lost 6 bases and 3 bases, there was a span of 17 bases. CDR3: CSVQNPPGYTGELFF. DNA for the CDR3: TGCAGCGTCCAAAACCCGCCAGGGTACACCGGGGAGCTGTTTTTT.

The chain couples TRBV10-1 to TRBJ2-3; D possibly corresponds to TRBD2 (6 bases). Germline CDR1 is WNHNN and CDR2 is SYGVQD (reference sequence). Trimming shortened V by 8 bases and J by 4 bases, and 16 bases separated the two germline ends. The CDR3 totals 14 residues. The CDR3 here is CASSILRESDTQYF. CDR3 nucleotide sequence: TGCGCCAGCTCCATCCTTCGGGAGTCAGATACGCAGTATTTT.

CDR3 coding DNA: TGTGCCACCTTAAACCGGGCGGGGGCAGATACGCAGTATTTT. Its translation: CATLNRAGADTQYF. The chain uses TRBV19 and TRBJ2-3, with 7 positions matching TRBD2. This CDR3 spans 14 amino acids. The germline CDR1 and CDR2 sequences are LNHDA and SQIVND (reference sequence). The trim removed 10 bases at V and 4 bases at J, leaving 11 bases unmatched.

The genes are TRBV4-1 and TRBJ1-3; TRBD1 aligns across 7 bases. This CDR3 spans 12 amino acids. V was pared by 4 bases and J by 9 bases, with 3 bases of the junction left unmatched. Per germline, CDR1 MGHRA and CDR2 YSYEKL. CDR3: CASSPHRGTIYF. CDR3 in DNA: TGCGCCAGCAGCCCTCACAGGGGCACCATATATTTT.

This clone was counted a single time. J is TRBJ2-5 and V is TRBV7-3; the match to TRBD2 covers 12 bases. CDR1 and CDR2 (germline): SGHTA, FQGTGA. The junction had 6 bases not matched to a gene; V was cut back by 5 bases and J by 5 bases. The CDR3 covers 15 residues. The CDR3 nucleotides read TGTGCCAGCAGCCTAGCGGGAGGGCTTTCGGAGACCCAGTACTTC. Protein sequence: CASSLAGGLSETQYF.

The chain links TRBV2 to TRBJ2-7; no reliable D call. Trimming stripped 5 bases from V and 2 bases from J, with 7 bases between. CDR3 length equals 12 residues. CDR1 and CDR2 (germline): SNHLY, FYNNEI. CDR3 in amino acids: CASSKTTYEQYF. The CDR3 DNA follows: TGTGCCAGCAGTAAAACCACCTACGAGCAGTACTTC.

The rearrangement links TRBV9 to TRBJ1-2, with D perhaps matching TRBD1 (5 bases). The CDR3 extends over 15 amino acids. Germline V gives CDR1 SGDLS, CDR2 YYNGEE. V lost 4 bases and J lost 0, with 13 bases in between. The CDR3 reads CASSPGGHSNYGYTF. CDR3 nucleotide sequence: TGTGCCAGCAGCCCGGGAGGACACTCTAACTATGGCTACACCTTC.

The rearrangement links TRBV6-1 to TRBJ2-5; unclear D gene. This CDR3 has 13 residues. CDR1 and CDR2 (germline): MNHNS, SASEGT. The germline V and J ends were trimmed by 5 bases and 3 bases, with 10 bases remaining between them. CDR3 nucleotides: TGTGCCAGCAGTATACTGAGAAAAGAGACCCAGTACTTC. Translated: CASSILRKETQYF.

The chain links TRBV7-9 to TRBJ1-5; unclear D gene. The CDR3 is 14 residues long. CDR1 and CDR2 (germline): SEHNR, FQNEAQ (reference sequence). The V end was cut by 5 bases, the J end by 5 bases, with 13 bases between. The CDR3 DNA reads TGTGCCAGCAGCGGGGTCGGGGAAGATCAGCCCCAGCATTTT. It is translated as CASSGVGEDQPQHF.

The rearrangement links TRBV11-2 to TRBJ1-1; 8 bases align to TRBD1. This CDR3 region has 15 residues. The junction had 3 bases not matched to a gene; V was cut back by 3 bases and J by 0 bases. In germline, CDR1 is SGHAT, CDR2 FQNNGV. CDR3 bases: TGTGCCAGCAGCTTCAGGGGGCCGATGAACACTGAAGCTTTCTTT. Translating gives CASSFRGPMNTEAFF.

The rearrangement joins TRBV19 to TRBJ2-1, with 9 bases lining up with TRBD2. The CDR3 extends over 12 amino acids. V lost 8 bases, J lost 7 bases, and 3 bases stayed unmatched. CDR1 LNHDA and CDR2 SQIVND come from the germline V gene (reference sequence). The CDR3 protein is CASGAGGNEQFF. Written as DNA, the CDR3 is TGTGCCAGTGGTGCGGGAGGGAATGAGCAGTTCTTC. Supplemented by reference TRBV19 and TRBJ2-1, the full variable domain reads DGGITQSPKYLFRKEGQNVTLSCEQNLNHDAMYWYRQDPGQGLRLIYYSQIVNDFQKGDIAEGYSVSREKKESFPLTVTSAQKNPTAFYLCASGAGGNEQFFGPGTRLTVL.

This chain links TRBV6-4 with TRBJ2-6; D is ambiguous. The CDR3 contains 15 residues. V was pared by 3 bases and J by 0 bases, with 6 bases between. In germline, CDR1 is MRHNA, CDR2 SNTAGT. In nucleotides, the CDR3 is TGTGCCAGCAGTGAAAAGGGCTCTGGGGCCAACGTCCTGACTTTC. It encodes CASSEKGSGANVLTF.

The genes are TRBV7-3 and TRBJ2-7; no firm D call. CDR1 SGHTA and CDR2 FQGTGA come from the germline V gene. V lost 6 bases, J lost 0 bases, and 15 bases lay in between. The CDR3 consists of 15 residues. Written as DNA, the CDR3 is TGTGCCAGCAGTTTCAGGCCTACTCCCTCCTACGAGCAGTACTTC. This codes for CASSFRPTPSYEQYF.

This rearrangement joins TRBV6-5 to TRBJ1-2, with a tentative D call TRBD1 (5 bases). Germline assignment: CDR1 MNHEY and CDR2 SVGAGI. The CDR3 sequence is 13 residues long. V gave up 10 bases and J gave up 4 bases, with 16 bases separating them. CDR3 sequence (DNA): TGTGCCACCCGCCGGGGCACAAGCTATGGCTACACCTTC. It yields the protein CATRRGTSYGYTF.

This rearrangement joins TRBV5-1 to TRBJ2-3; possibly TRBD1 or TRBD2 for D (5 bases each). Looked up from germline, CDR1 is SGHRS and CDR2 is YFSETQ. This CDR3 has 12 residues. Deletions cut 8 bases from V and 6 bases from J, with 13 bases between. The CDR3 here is CASGTTPDTQYF. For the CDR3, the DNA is TGCGCCAGTGGGACGACACCCGATACGCAGTATTTT. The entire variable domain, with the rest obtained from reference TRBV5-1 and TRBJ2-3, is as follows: KAGVTQTPRYLIKTRGQQVTLSCSPISGHRSVSWYQQTPGQGLQFLFEYFSETQRNKGNFPGRFSGRQFSNSRSEMNVSTLELGDSALYLCASGTTPDTQYFGPGTRLTVL.

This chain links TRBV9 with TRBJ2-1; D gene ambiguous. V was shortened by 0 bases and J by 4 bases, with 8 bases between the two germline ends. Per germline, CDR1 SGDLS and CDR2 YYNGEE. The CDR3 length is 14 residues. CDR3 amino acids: CASSVASAYNEQFF. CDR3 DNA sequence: TGTGCCAGCAGCGTAGCCAGCGCATACAATGAGCAGTTCTTC.

The DNA for the CDR3 is TGTGCCAGCAGCTTAGTCGGTGACCCTATCAACTATGGCTACACCTTC. Translating gives CASSLVGDPINYGYTF. The chain is built from TRBV11-3 and TRBJ1-2; the D is unclear. Germline V gene lookup returns CDR1 SGHNT and CDR2 YENEEA. The V end lost 1 base, the J end lost 2 bases, and 14 bases lay between the germline ends. The CDR3 contains 16 residues.

The DNA for the CDR3 is TGTGCCAGCAGCTTAAAACGGGGTCTTTTTTGGAATGAGCAGTTCTTC. It translates to CASSLKRGLFWNEQFF. The rearrangement links TRBV11-2 to TRBJ2-1, with TRBD2 as a possible D gene (5 bases). CDR3 length: 16 amino acids. Germline V gene data show CDR1 as SGHAT and CDR2 as FQNNGV. V gave up 2 bases and J gave up 7 bases, with 18 bases separating them.

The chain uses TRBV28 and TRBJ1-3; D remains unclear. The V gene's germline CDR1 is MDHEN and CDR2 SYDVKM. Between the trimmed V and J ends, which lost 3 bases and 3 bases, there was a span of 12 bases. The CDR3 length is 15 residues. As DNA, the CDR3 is TGTGCCAGCAGTTTCTCTGTCGGTCTTGGAAACACCATATATTTT. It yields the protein CASSFSVGLGNTIYF.

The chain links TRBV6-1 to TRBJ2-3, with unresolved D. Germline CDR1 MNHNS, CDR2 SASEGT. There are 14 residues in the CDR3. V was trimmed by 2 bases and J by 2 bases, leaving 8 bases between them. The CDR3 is CASSENFYTDTQYF. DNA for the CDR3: TGTGCCAGCAGTGAAAACTTCTACACAGATACGCAGTATTTT.

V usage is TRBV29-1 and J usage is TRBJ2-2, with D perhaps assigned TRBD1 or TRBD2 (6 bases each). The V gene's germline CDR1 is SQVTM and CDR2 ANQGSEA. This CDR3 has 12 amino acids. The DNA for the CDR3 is TGCACCAGATTAGGGGGGAGCGGGGAGCTGTTTTTT. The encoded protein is CTRLGGSGELFF.

The CDR3 loop is CASSLQGGYQETQYF. In nucleotides, the CDR3 is TGTGCCAGCAGCTTACAAGGGGGGTACCAAGAGACCCAGTACTTC. The genes are TRBV7-3 and TRBJ2-5; D tentatively reads TRBD1 or TRBD2 (6 bases each). Germline V gene lookup returns CDR1 SGHTA and CDR2 FQGTGA. This CDR3 spans 15 amino acids. With 2 bases removed from V and 0 bases from J, the gap between germline ends came to 10 bases.

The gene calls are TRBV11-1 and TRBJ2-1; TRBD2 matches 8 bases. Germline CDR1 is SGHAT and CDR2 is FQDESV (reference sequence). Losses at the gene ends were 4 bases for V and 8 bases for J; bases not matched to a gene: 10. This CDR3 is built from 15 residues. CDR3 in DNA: TGTGCCAGCAGCTGGGGGCTAGCGGGTAGCTATGAGCAGTTCTTC. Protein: CASSWGLAGSYEQFF.

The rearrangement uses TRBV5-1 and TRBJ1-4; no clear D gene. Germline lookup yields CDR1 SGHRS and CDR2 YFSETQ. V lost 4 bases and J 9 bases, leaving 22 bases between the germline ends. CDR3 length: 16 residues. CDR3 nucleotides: TGCGCCAGCAGCCCAGACGAAAAATTGAGGGCGAAAAAACTGTTTTTT. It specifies CASSPDEKLRAKKLFF. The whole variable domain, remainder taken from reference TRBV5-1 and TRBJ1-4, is KAGVTQTPRYLIKTRGQQVTLSCSPISGHRSVSWYQQTPGQGLQFLFEYFSETQRNKGNFPGRFSGRQFSNSRSEMNVSTLELGDSALYLCASSPDEKLRAKKLFFGSGTQLSVL.

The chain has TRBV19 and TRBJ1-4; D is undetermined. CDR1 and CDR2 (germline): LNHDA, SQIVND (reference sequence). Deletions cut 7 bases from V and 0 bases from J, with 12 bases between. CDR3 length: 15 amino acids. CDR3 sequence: CASKGRAATNEKLFF. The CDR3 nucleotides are TGTGCCAGTAAGGGTAGGGCTGCAACTAATGAAAAACTGTTTTTT.

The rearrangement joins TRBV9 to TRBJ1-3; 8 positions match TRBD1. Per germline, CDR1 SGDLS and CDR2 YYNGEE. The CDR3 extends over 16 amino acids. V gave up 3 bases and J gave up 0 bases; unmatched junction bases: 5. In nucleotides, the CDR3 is TGTGCCAGCAGCGCATGGGACAGGCCCTCTGGAAACACCATATATTTT. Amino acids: CASSAWDRPSGNTIYF.

The CDR3: CASAGAGAGEETQYF. The CDR3 region has the DNA TGTGCCAGCGCGGGAGCGGGAGCGGGTGAAGAGACCCAGTACTTC. V is TRBV27 and J is TRBJ2-5, with 8 bases lining up with TRBD2. Germline lookup yields CDR1 MNHEY and CDR2 SMNVEV (reference sequence). This CDR3 has 15 residues. After removal of 8 bases from V and 3 bases from J, the junction contained 11 bases not matched to a gene.